This T cell receptor beta chain is drawn from a study of blood T cell repertoires in COVID-19 (dated by TCRdb to 2020 to 2022). Study-level background: Collaborator samples came from the United States, Italy and Spain and covered acute and convalescent phases of COVID-19. The material from the prospective study consisted of cDNA or gDNA derived from T cells, B-cell-depleted T cells, or PBMCs. Deeply sampled blood TCRbeta repertoires from subjects exposed to, actively infected with, or recovered from COVID-19 were included in the dataset. A freely available public database, intended as a resource for researchers studying the immune response to SARS-CoV-2, is where the repertoires were released. The samples were drawn from the first 160 participants of the ongoing ImmuneRACE study and from 1,200 or so subjects provided by 6 global collaborators. Nearly every sample came with metadata listing a de-identified subject ID, COVID-19 status, age in years and sex. Where HLA class I and class II types were available, the types were taken from metadata supplied by the sample provider, not from assay-based typing.

V has 4 bases trimmed and J has 7 bases trimmed; junction bases matching no gene number 7. The germline V gene encodes CDR1 SGHRS and CDR2 YFSETQ. Spanning cysteine to phenylalanine, the CDR3 consists of 16 amino acids. Of all the DNA, just the CDR3 is kept, 48 bases in frame from base 1. Whole blood was collected in K2EDTA tubes by collaborating institutions according to the institutions' own protocols. Collaborator samples were shipped for TCRbeta analysis as frozen whole blood, isolated PBMCs, or DNA extracted from either sample type. The immunoSEQ Assay, a bias-controlled multiplex PCR, was used to amplify TCRbeta CDR3 regions from genomic DNA. For the original study's pipeline: Within the assay, amplification of reference gene primers was used to estimate how many nucleated cells each sample contained. Sequence reads were collapsed and filtered to measure the absolute abundance of every unique TCRbeta CDR3 rearrangement. For each sample, productive Simpson clonality was calculated as the square root of Simpson's diversity index across productive rearrangements. The table comes from immuneACCESS by way of TCRdb, which keeps in-frame sequences with V and J called. Part of the clones is missing from these tables; in studies checked, under half for an unresolved V gene and the rest for unknown reasons. The DNA gave D and trimming, while V, J and clone size come from that table. This sample comprises 180,000 or so clones, 60% to 85% of them detected only once. The top ten clonotypes cover roughly 8.6% of the sample.

Summary of the overall study and its limitations: The amount of clinical and demographic metadata varied by source and participant and was provided uncurated.

Turning to this clone: Its antigen is unknown. Within one base of it there is no much larger clone, and no base qualities were kept.

The sequenced sample consisted of peripheral blood. Recombination joined TRBV5-1 with TRBJ2-1; 14 of the junction bases match TRBD2. This sequence was found in a woman aged 45-60 years with active or convalescent COVID-19. In nucleotides, the sequence is TGCGCCAGCAGCGTGGGACTAGCGGGGGTGTTTAATGAGCAGTTCTTC. Its protein reads: CASSVGLAGVFNEQFF. The entire variable domain, with the stretches around the CDR3 drawn from the reference TRBV5-1 and TRBJ2-1 proteins, is KAGVTQTPRYLIKTRGQQVTLSCSPISGHRSVSWYQQTPGQGLQFLFEYFSETQRNKGNFPGRFSGRQFSNSRSEMNVSTLELGDSALYLCASSVGLAGVFNEQFFGPGTRLTVL.